This passage covers 25 T cell receptor beta chains from one sample sequenced in a study of blood T cells in healthy people across ages. A second PCR of 7 to 11 cycles used a sample-barcoded 5' primer and a J-beta primer mix. TCRdb processed the 5' RACE reads anew with MiXCR; each CDR3 protein has one entry. Among hundreds of thousands of distinct CDR3 sequences listed, about 48% were seen once. Sequences were obtained from blood. These receptors originate from a man older than 75 in good health.

This chain connects TRBV12-5 to TRBJ2-5; a weak D match, TRBD1 (6 bases). This CDR3 region has 17 residues. Looked up from germline, CDR1 is LGHNT and CDR2 is FRNRAP. Trimming cost V 0 bases and J 5 bases, with 19 bases left between them. CDR3 in amino acids: CASGLVMGARPQETQYF. DNA for the CDR3: TGTGCTAGTGGTTTGGTAATGGGGGCGCGTCCACAGGAGACCCAGTACTTC.

The CDR3, as DNA: TGCAGCGTGGGAAGCAGTCCCTACAATGAGCAGTTCTTC. Encoded protein: CSVGSSPYNEQFF. This chain connects TRBV29-1 to TRBJ2-1; D unclear. V was shortened by 6 bases and J by 2 bases, with 11 bases between the two germline ends. The germline CDR1 and CDR2 sequences are SQVTM and ANQGSEA. The CDR3 length is 13 residues.

This clonotype was seen a few times. The J gene is TRBJ2-5, the V gene TRBV7-7, with TRBD2 as a possible D gene (5 bases). The CDR3 runs to 15 residues. V lost 6 bases, J lost 1 base, and 15 bases lay in between. CDR1 is SSHAT and CDR2 is FNYEAQ in the germline V gene (reference sequence). In nucleotides, the CDR3 is TGTGCCAGCAGTCTATGGGGAGAAACCCAAGAGACCCAGTACTTC. This sequence encodes CASSLWGETQETQYF. Looking up the rest from reference TRBV7-7 and TRBJ2-5 gives the full variable domain: GAGVSQSPRYKVTKRGQDVTLRCDPISSHATLYWYQQALGQGPEFLTYFNYEAQPDKSGLPSDRFSAERPEGSISTLTIQRTEQRDSAMYRCASSLWGETQETQYFGPGTRLLVL.

The J gene is TRBJ2-1, the V gene TRBV27, with a possible D match to TRBD2 (6 bases). Germline V CDR1 and CDR2: MNHEY, SMNVEV (reference sequence). The CDR3 is made up of 17 amino acids. V was pared by 8 bases and J by 6 bases, with 26 bases between. In DNA, the CDR3 is TGTGCCAGCCCATTAAACCATAGCGGCCCCTCCAGCAATGAGCAGTTCTTC. Amino acid sequence: CASPLNHSGPSSNEQFF.

CDR3 protein: CASSPLTVSGDTQYF. For the CDR3, the DNA is TGCGCCAGCAGCCCCCTGACAGTATCTGGGGATACGCAGTATTTT. This sequence joins TRBV5-1 and TRBJ2-3; a weak D match, TRBD1 (5 bases). Germline assignment: CDR1 SGHRS and CDR2 YFSETQ. Trimming stripped 4 bases from V and 6 bases from J, with 18 bases between. CDR3 size: 15 residues.

This clonotype was seen a few times. The chain employs TRBV28 and TRBJ1-2, with a possible D match to TRBD1 (6 bases). V was cut by 6 bases and J by 8 bases, with 13 bases left in between. The CDR3 contains 12 residues. From germline, CDR1 is MDHEN and CDR2 SYDVKM. This CDR3 reads CASSPGQSGYTF. In DNA, the CDR3 is TGTGCCAGCAGCCCCGGACAGAGCGGCTACACCTTC.

This clonotype was counted only a few times. This chain joins TRBV11-2 and TRBJ1-6, with 9 nucleotides matching TRBD1. Germline CDR1 SGHAT, CDR2 FQNNGV. V gave up 4 bases and J gave up 6 bases; unmatched junction bases: 1. This CDR3 is built from 14 residues. CDR3 residues: CASSYRGLNSPLHF. The CDR3 DNA is TGTGCCAGCAGCTACAGGGGGCTTAATTCACCCCTCCACTTT. The whole variable domain, remainder taken from reference TRBV11-2 and TRBJ1-6, is EAGVAQSPRYKIIEKRQSVAFWCNPISGHATLYWYQQILGQGPKLLIQFQNNGVVDDSQLPKDRFSAERLKGVDSTLKIQPAKLEDSAVYLCASSYRGLNSPLHFGNGTRLTVT.

This chain joins TRBV5-5 and TRBJ2-3, with D possibly being TRBD1 (6 bases). V was shortened by 4 bases and J by 4 bases, with 16 bases between the two germline ends. Germline V gene sequence: CDR1 SGHKS, CDR2 YYEKEE (reference sequence). CDR3 length: 15 residues. CDR3 nucleotide sequence: TGTGCCAGCAGCCCGGGACACCAGATGGCAGATACGCAGTATTTT. This codes for CASSPGHQMADTQYF.

This clonotype was observed a single time. The J gene is TRBJ2-3, the V gene TRBV15, with D possibly being TRBD1 (6 bases). Germline V lookup: CDR1 LNHNV, CDR2 YYDKDF (reference sequence). The CDR3 loop spans 14 amino acids. The V end was cut by 3 bases, the J end by 2 bases, with 9 bases between. The CDR3 reads CATSSGQTTDTQYF. Here the CDR3 DNA reads TGTGCCACCAGCAGTGGACAGACCACAGATACGCAGTATTTT.

V is TRBV29-1 and J is TRBJ2-7; TRBD2 is a possible D gene (6 bases). The ends were cut back, 4 bases at V and 5 bases at J, with 24 bases in the middle. This CDR3 spans 16 amino acids. CDR1 SQVTM and CDR2 ANQGSEA come from the germline V gene. CDR3 region: CSVVLGTGSVNHEQYF. In DNA, the CDR3 is TGCAGCGTTGTCCTTGGGACCGGGAGTGTGAACCACGAGCAGTACTTC.

This clonotype has just a few counts. The chain uses TRBV29-1 and TRBJ2-3; TRBD1 matches 10 bases. Germline lookup yields CDR1 SQVTM and CDR2 ANQGSEA. V lost 7 bases and J lost 14; bases outside the gene matches: 18. This CDR3 spans 14 amino acids. The CDR3 loop is CSAARTGGDRYAYF. CDR3 coding DNA: TGCAGCGCTGCGAGGACAGGGGGTGACAGATACGCGTATTTT.

This clonotype was recorded a few times. The chain uses TRBV20-1 and TRBJ2-6; TRBD1 is a possible D gene (6 bases). The CDR3 is 15 amino acids. Trimming stripped 7 bases from V and 0 bases from J, with 13 bases between. The germline gives CDR1 DFQATT, CDR2 SNEGSKA (reference sequence). This chain's CDR3 is CSVSTGYSGANVLTF. The CDR3 nucleotides are TGCAGTGTCTCGACAGGATACTCTGGGGCCAACGTCCTGACTTTC.

The table lists this clonotype with a few counts. The J gene is TRBJ2-7, the V gene TRBV29-1; D might be TRBD2 (5 bases). Germline assignment: CDR1 SQVTM and CDR2 ANQGSEA. V was pared by 7 bases and J by 2 bases, with 12 bases between. The CDR3 loop spans 12 amino acids. CDR3 amino acids: CSAEGSAYEQYF. The DNA for the CDR3 is TGCAGCGCCGAGGGCTCCGCCTACGAGCAGTACTTC.

V usage is TRBV5-1 and J usage is TRBJ2-1; 9 bases agree with TRBD2. Germline CDR1 SGHRS, CDR2 YFSETQ. This CDR3 is 15 amino acids long. The J segment lost 7 bases and the V segment lost 0 bases, leaving 5 bases of the junction unmatched. The CDR3 is CASSLEASGKNEQFF. The CDR3, as DNA: TGCGCCAGCAGCTTGGAAGCTAGCGGGAAGAATGAGCAGTTCTTC.

The V call is TRBV27, the J call TRBJ2-6; TRBD1 is a possible D gene (5 bases). V was clipped by 2 bases and J by 0 bases, with 11 bases between them. The CDR3 has 17 residues. The germline CDR1 and CDR2 sequences are MNHEY and SMNVEV (reference sequence). The CDR3 bases are TGTGCCAGCAGTTTACCCACAGGACGCTCTGGGGCCAACGTCCTGACTTTC. As protein: CASSLPTGRSGANVLTF.

The rearrangement links TRBV3-1 to TRBJ2-7; tentatively, D is TRBD2 (6 bases). CDR1 is LGHDT and CDR2 is YNNKEL in the germline V gene (reference sequence). V was trimmed by 1 base and J by 2 bases, leaving 12 bases between them. The CDR3 length is 15 residues. The CDR3 DNA follows: TGTGCCAGCAGCCAAGCTGGAGGGCCAACCTACGAGCAGTACTTC. The encoded protein is CASSQAGGPTYEQYF.

V and J are TRBV6-6 and TRBJ2-3, with D perhaps TRBD1 (5 bases). V was trimmed by 6 bases and J by 2 bases, leaving 15 bases between them. The V gene's germline CDR1 is MNHNY and CDR2 SVGAGI (reference sequence). The CDR3 extends over 15 amino acids. The CDR3 nucleotides are TGTGCCAGCAGCCCCGTAGGGGTACACACAGATACGCAGTATTTT. Amino acids: CASSPVGVHTDTQYF.

The V gene is TRBV12-5, the J gene TRBJ2-5; D is possibly TRBD1 (6 bases). Judging by the DNA end, TRBJ2-7 fits better; the J call may be wrong. This CDR3 has 13 residues. Germline assignment: CDR1 LGHNT and CDR2 FRNRAP. The CDR3 sequence is CASGRTGSNEQYF. The CDR3 DNA reads as TGTGCTAGTGGCCGCACAGGGTCCAACGAGCAGTACTTC.

The V and J genes are TRBV10-3 and TRBJ2-1, with a possible D match to TRBD2 (5 bases). V lost 6 bases to trimming and J lost 5 bases, with 14 bases between them. The CDR3 spans 14 residues. The germline V gene has CDR1 ENHRY and CDR2 SYGVKD. CDR3 in DNA: TGTGCCATCAGCCAGCGGCTAGACAACAATGAGCAGTTCTTC. Residues: CAISQRLDNNEQFF.

This clonotype came up a few times. The chain recombines TRBV10-3 with TRBJ1-5; unclear D gene. Germline V CDR1 and CDR2: ENHRY, SYGVKD. Deletions cut 5 bases from V and 5 bases from J, with 10 bases between. The CDR3 is 13 amino acids. CDR3 protein: CAISPAGDQPQHF. CDR3 coding DNA: TGTGCCATCAGTCCCGCCGGGGATCAGCCCCAGCATTTT.

The chain combines TRBV5-1 with TRBJ2-1; 10 bases line up with TRBD2. Per germline, CDR1 SGHRS and CDR2 YFSETQ. CDR3 length: 17 residues. Losses at the gene ends were 0 bases for V and 2 bases for J; bases not matched to a gene: 5. CDR3 nucleotide sequence: TGCGCCAGCAGCTTGGATCCTAGCGGGAGAACCTACAATGAGCAGTTCTTC. Translating gives CASSLDPSGRTYNEQFF.

This clonotype appeared many times. CDR3 DNA sequence: TGTGCCAGCAGCTTAGGTAGCGGGGGATACAATGAGCAGTTCTTC. Protein product: CASSLGSGGYNEQFF. The gene calls are TRBV7-2 and TRBJ2-1, with 9 bases aligning to TRBD2. V trimming: 1 base; J trimming: 4 bases; junction bases outside the gene matches: 2. This CDR3 has 15 residues. CDR1 SGHTA and CDR2 FQGNSA come from the germline V gene.

The chain joins TRBV20-1 to TRBJ2-7; D is undetermined. Germline V gene lookup returns CDR1 DFQATT and CDR2 SNEGSKA (reference sequence). Trimming left V 7 bases short and J 3 bases short, with 13 bases between. CDR3 length: 12 amino acids. The CDR3 DNA is TGCAGTGTTGGGCAGAGAATCTACGAGCAGTACTTC. Amino acids: CSVGQRIYEQYF.

The chain joins TRBV6-5 to TRBJ2-7; maybe TRBD2 (6 bases). The germline V gene encodes CDR1 MNHEY and CDR2 SVGAGI. Trimming left V 5 bases short and J 5 bases short, with 19 bases between. The CDR3 runs to 15 residues. For the CDR3, the DNA is TGTGCCAGCAGTAAATCGGGGGACCGGGACCACGAGCAGTACTTC. It specifies CASSKSGDRDHEQYF.

This clonotype was picked up one time. The V gene is TRBV4-2, the J gene TRBJ2-7; D may be TRBD2 (6 bases). Germline CDR1 is LGHNA and CDR2 is YNFKEQ. Deletions cut 0 bases from V and 4 bases from J, with 25 bases between. The length of the CDR3 is 19 residues. The CDR3 DNA follows: TGTGCCAGCAGCCAAGATTGGTCTAGCGCTGCCGGCTCGTCATACGAGCAGTACTTC. It encodes CASSQDWSSAAGSSYEQYF.